This entry is about one TCR beta chain. The clone's antigen remains unknown. One base away there is no much larger clone; base qualities are not given. Each collaborating institution followed its own protocols to collect whole blood in K2EDTA tubes. For TCRbeta analysis, collaborator samples were shipped as frozen whole blood, as isolated PBMCs, or as DNA extracted from either sample type. Compared with germline, V lacks 11 bases and J lacks 1 base; bases without a gene match: 1. The CDR3 starts with the cysteine, ends with the phenylalanine, and has 11 residues. Only CDR3 DNA remains: 33 bases, in frame from the first base. The germline V gene sets CDR1 to MNHEY and CDR2 to SVGAGI. The immunoSEQ Assay, a bias-controlled multiplex PCR, was used to amplify TCRbeta CDR3 regions from genomic DNA. For the original study's pipeline: Nucleated cell counts per sample were estimated from amplification of reference gene primers within the assay. To quantify the absolute abundance of each unique TCRbeta CDR3 rearrangement, sequence reads were collapsed and filtered. For each sample, productive Simpson clonality was calculated as the square root of Simpson's diversity index across productive rearrangements. TCRdb limited this immuneACCESS table to in-frame rearrangements with V and J called. A share of clones is missing; checked studies link under half to unresolved V genes, and the rest is unexplained. That table furnishes V, J and clone size, whereas the DNA furnished D and trimming. For this sample there are roughly 190,000 clones; 85% to 90% appear just once. The leading ten clones occupy 8.2% of the sample.

This sample is part of a study of blood T cell repertoires in COVID-19 (dated by TCRdb to about 2020). For context, the study as a whole: Collaborator samples came from the United States, Italy and Spain and covered acute and convalescent phases of COVID-19. The material from the prospective study consisted of cDNA or gDNA derived from T cells, B-cell-depleted T cells, or PBMCs. Subjects who had been exposed to COVID-19, were actively infected with it, or had recovered from it provided the deeply sampled blood TCRbeta repertoires that made up the dataset. The repertoires were made available in a free public database intended to serve as a resource for research on the immune response to SARS-CoV-2. The samples were drawn from the first 160 participants of the ongoing ImmuneRACE study and from over 950 subjects provided by 6 global collaborators. Nearly every sample came with metadata listing a de-identified subject ID, COVID-19 status, age in years and sex. Where available, HLA class I and class II types were obtained from metadata supplied by the sample provider rather than from assay-based typing.

The full study reports these points: Clinical and demographic metadata were provided uncurated, with the amount varying by source and participant.

The chain links TRBV6-5 with TRBJ1-1, and TRBD1 matches 7 of the central bases. Sequencing was carried out using peripheral blood. The receptor comes from a woman in her sixties with acute or convalescent COVID-19. Here is the DNA: TGTGCCCACAGGGGGAACACTGAAGCTTTCTTT. The resulting protein is CAHRGNTEAFF.